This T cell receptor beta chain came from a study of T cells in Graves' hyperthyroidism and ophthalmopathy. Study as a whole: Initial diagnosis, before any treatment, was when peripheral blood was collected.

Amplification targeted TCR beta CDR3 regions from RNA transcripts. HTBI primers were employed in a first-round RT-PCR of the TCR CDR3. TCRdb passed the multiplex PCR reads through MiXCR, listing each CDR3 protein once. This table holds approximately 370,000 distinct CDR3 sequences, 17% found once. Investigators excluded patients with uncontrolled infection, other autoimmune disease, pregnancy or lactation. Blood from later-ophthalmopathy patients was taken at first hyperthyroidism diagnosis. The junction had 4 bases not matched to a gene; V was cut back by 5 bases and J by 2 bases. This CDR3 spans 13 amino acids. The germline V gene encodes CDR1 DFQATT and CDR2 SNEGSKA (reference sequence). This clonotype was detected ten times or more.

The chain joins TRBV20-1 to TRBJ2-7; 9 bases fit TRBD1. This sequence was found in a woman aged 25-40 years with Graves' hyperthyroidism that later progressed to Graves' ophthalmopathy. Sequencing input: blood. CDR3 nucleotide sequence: TGCAGTGCTTCCGGGACAGGGCCCTACGAGCAGTACTTC. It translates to CSASGTGPYEQYF.